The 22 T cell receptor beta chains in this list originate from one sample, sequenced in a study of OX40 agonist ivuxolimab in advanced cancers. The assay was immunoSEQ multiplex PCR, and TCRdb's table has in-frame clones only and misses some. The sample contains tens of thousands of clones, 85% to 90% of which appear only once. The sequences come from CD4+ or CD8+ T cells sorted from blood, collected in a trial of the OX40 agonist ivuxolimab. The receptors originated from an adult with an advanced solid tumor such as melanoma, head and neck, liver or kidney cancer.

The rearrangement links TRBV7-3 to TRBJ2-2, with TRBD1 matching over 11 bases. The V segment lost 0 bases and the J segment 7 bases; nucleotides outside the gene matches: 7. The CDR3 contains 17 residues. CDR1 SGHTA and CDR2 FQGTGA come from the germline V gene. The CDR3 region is CASSLTAGQGAGGELFF. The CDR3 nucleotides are TGTGCCAGCAGCTTAACCGCCGGACAGGGGGCCGGCGGGGAGCTGTTTTTT.

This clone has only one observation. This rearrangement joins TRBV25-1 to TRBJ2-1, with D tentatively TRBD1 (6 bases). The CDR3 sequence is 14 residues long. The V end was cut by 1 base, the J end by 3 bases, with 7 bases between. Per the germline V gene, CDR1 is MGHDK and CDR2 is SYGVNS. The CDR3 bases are TGTGCCAGCAGTGAATTGGACAGCTACAATGAGCAGTTCTTC. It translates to CASSELDSYNEQFF.

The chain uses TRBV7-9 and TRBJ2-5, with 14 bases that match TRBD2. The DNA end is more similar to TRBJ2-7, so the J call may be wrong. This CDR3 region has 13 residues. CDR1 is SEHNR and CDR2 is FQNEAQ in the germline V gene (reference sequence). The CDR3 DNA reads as TGTGCCAGCACGGGGACTAGCGGGGGCGAGCAGTACTTC. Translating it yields CASTGTSGGEQYF.

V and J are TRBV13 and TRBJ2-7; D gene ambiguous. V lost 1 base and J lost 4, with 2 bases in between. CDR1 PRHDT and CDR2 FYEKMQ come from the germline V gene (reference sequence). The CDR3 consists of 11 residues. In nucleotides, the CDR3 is TGTGCCAGCAGCTTAGTTTACGAGCAGTACTTC. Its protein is CASSLVYEQYF.

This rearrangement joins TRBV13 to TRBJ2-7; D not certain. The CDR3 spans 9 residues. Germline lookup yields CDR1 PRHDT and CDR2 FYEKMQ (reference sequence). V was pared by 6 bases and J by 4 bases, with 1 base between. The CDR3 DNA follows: TGTGCCAGCAGTTACGAGCAGTACTTC. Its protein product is CASSYEQYF.

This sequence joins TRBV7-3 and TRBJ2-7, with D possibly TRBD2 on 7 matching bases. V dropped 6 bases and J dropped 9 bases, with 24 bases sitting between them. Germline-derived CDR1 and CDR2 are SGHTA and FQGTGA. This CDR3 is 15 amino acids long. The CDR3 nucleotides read TGTGCCAGCAGTCGCGGGGGCAGGATCATAGACCCGCAGTACTTC. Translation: CASSRGGRIIDPQYF.

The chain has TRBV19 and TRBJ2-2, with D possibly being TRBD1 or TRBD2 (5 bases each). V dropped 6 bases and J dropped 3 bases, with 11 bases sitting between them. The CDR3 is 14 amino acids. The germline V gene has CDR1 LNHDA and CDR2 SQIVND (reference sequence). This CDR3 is CASRRGEYTGELFF. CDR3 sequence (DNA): TGTGCCAGTAGACGAGGGGAGTACACCGGGGAGCTGTTTTTT.

CDR3 protein: CASSLRLAGGDTQYF. The CDR3 DNA sequence: TGTGCCAGCAGTTTACGGCTAGCGGGAGGAGATACGCAGTATTTT. The chain uses TRBV27 and TRBJ2-3; 11 nucleotides match TRBD2. Germline CDR1 and CDR2: MNHEY and SMNVEV (reference sequence). V shed 2 bases and J 5 bases; nucleotides not matched to a gene: 3. This CDR3 region has 15 residues.

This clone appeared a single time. CDR3: CASSVPMGEDQPQHF. CDR3 bases: TGTGCCAGTAGTGTACCGATGGGTGAGGATCAGCCCCAGCATTTT. The V call is TRBV19, the J call TRBJ1-5; D is ambiguous. V lost 5 bases and J 5 bases, leaving 16 bases between the germline ends. The CDR3 extends over 15 amino acids. The germline V gene encodes CDR1 LNHDA and CDR2 SQIVND (reference sequence).

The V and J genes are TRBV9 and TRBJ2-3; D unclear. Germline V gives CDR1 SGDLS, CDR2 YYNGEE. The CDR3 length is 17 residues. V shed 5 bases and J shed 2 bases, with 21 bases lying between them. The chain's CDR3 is CASSVQDELMATDTQYF. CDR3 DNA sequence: TGTGCCAGCAGTGTTCAAGACGAGCTGATGGCCACAGATACGCAGTATTTT.

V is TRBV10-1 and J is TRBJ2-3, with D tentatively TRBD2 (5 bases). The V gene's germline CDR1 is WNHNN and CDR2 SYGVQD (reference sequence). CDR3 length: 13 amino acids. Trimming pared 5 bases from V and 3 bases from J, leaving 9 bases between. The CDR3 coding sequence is TGCGCCAGCAGTCCTAGCCCTACAGATACGCAGTATTTT. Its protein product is CASSPSPTDTQYF.

CDR3 residues: CASSYTGTGINEQYF. The CDR3 nucleotides read TGTGCCAGCAGTTACACCGGGACAGGGATCAACGAGCAGTACTTC. V gene TRBV27 combines with J gene TRBJ2-7, with 9 bases aligning to TRBD1. CDR3 length equals 15 residues. Germline values: CDR1 MNHEY, CDR2 SMNVEV (reference sequence). Trimming removed 4 bases from V and 5 bases from J; junction bases left unmatched: 9.

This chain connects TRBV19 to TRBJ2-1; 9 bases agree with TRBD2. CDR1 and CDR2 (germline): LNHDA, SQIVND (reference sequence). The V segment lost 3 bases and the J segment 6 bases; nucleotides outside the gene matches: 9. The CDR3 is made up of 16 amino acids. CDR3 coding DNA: TGTGCCAGTAGTATTAATACAGGACTAGCGTCCAATGAGCAGTTCTTC. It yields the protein CASSINTGLASNEQFF.

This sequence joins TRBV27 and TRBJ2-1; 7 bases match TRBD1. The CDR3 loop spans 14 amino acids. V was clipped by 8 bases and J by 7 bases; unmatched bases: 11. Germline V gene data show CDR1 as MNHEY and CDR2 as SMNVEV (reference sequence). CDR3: CASGYGQVMNEQFF. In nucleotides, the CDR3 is TGTGCCAGCGGTTACGGACAGGTGATGAATGAGCAGTTCTTC.

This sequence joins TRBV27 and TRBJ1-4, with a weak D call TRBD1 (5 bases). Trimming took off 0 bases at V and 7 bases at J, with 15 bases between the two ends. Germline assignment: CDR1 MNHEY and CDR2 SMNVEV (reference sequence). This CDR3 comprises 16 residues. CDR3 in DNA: TGTGCCAGCAGTTTATCATCGCGTATGGGGGGTGAAAAACTGTTTTTT. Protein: CASSLSSRMGGEKLFF.

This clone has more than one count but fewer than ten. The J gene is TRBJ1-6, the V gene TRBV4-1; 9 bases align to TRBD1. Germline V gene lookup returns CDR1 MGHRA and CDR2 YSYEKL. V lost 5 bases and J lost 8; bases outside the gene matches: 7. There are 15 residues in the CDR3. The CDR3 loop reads CASSLGQGSYSPLHF. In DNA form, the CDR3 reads TGCGCCAGCAGCTTGGGACAGGGTAGTTATTCACCCCTCCACTTT.

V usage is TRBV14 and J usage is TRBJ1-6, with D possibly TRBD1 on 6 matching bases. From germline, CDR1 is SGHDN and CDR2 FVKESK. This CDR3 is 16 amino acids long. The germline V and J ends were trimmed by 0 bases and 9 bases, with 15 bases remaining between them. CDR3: CASSQDPAGALSPLHF. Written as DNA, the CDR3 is TGTGCCAGCAGCCAAGACCCCGCAGGGGCCCTTTCACCCCTCCACTTT.

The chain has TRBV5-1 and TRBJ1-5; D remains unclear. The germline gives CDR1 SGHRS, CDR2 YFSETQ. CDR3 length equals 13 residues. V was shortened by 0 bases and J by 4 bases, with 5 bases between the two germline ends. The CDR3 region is CASSLEQNQPQHF. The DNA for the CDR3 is TGCGCCAGCAGCTTGGAGCAAAATCAGCCCCAGCATTTT.

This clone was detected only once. The CDR3 coding sequence is TGCAGCGGAAAGGACAGGGGGGGTGAAAAACTGTTTTTT. Protein product: CSGKDRGGEKLFF. V and J are TRBV29-1 and TRBJ1-4; 10 bases line up with TRBD1. The germline V gene encodes CDR1 SQVTM and CDR2 ANQGSEA. The CDR3 consists of 13 residues. V gave up 7 bases and J gave up 7 bases; unmatched junction bases: 6.

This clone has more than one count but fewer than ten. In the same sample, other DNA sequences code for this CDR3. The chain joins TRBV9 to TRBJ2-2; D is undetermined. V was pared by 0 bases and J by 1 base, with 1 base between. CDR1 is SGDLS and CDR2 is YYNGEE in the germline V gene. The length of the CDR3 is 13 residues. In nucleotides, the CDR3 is TGTGCCAGCAGCGTAGAGAACACCGGGGAGCTGTTTTTT. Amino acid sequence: CASSVENTGELFF.

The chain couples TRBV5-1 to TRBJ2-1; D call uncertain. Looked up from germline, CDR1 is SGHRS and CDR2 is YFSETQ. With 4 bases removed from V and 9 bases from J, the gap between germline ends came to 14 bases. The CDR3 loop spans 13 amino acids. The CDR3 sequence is CASSVGSPGEQFF. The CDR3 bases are TGCGCCAGCAGCGTTGGATCACCGGGTGAGCAGTTCTTC.

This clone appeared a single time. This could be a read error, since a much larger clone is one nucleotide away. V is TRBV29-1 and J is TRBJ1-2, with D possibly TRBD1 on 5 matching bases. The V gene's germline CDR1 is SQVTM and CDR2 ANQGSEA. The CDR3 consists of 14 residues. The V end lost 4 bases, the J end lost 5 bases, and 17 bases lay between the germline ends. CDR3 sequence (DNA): TGCAGCGTTGGGGAAGGGCAGGGAGGTTATGGCTACACCTTC. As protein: CSVGEGQGGYGYTF.